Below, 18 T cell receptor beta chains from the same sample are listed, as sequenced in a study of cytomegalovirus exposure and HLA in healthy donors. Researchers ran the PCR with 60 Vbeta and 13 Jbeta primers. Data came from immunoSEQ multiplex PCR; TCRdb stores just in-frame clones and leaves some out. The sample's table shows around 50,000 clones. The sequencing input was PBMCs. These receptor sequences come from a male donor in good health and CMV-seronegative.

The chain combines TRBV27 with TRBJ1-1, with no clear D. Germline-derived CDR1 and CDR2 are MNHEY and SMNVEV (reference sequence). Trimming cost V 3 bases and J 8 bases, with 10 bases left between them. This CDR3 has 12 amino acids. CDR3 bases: TGTGCCAGCAGTTTGAACAGAGGGGAAGCTTTCTTT. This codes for CASSLNRGEAFF.

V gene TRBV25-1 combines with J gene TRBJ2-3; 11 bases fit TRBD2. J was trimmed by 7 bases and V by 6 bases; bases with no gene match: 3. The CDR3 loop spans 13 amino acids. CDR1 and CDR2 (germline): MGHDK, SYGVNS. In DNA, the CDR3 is TGTGCCAGCAGGAGACTAGCGGGAAATACGCAGTATTTT. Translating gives CASRRLAGNTQYF.

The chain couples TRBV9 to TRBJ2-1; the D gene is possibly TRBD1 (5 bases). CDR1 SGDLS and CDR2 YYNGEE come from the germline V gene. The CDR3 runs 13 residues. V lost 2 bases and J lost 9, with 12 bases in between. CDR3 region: CASSVSTDSEQFF. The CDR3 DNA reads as TGTGCCAGCAGCGTGTCGACCGACAGTGAGCAGTTCTTC. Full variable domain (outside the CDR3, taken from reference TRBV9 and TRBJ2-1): DSGVTQTPKHLITATGQRVTLRCSPRSGDLSVYWYQQSLDQGLQFLIQYYNGEERAKGNILERFSAQQFPDLHSELNLSSLELGDSALYFCASSVSTDSEQFFGPGTRLTVL.

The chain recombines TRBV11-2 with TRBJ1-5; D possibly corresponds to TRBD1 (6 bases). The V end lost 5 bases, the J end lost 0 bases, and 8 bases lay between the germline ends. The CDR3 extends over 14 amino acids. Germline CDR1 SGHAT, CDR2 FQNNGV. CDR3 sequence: CASSRTDSNQPQHF. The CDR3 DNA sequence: TGTGCCAGCAGCAGGACAGATAGCAATCAGCCCCAGCATTTT.

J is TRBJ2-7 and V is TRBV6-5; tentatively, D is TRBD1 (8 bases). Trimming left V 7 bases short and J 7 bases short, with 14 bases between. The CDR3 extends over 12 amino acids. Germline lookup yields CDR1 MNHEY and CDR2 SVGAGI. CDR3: CASNLQGGEQYF. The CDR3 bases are TGTGCCAGCAACTTACAGGGGGGGGAGCAGTACTTC.

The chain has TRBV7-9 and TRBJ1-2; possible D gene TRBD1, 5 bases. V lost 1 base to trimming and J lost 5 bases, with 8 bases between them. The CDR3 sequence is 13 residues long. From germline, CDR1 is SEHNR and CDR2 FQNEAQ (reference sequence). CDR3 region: CASSLGDSYGYTF. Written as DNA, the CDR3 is TGTGCCAGCAGCTTAGGGGACTCGTATGGCTACACCTTC.

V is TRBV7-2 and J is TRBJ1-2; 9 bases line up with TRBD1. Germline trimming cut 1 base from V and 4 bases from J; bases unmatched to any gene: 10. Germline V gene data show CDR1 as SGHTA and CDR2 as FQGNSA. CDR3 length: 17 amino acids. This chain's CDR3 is CASSLVNSAGQGYGYTF. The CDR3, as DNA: TGTGCCAGCAGCTTAGTAAACTCGGCGGGACAGGGCTATGGCTACACCTTC.

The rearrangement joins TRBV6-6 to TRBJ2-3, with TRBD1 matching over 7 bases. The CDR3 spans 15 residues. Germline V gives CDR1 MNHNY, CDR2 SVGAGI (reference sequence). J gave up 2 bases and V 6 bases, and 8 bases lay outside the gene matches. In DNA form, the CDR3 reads TGTGCCAGCAGGCGACAGGGCGCCAACACAGATACGCAGTATTTT. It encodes CASRRQGANTDTQYF.

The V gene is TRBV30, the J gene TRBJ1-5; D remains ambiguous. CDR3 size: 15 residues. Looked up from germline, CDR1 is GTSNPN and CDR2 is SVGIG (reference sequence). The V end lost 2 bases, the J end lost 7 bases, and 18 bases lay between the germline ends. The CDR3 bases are TGTGCCTGGAGTCTCTCCGGGGTAGAGAGACAGCCCCAGCATTTT. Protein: CAWSLSGVERQPQHF.

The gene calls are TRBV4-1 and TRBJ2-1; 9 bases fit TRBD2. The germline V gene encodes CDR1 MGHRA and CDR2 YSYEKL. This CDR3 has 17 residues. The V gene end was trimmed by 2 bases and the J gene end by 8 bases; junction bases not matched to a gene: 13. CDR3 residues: CASSQLLRSGGKDEQFF. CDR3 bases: TGCGCCAGCAGCCAACTATTACGGAGCGGGGGGAAGGATGAGCAGTTCTTC.

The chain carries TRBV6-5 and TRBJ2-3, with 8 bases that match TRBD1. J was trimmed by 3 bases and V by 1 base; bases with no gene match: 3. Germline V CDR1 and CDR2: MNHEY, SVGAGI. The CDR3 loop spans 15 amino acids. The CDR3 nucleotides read TGTGCCAGCAGTTACTTAGGGACAGGAACAGATACGCAGTATTTT. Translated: CASSYLGTGTDTQYF.

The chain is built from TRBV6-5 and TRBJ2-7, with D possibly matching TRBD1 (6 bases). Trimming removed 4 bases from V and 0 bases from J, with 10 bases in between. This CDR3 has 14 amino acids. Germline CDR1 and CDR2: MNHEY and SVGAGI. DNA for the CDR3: TGTGCCAGCAGTTCAATGGACAGCTCCTACGAGCAGTACTTC. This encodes CASSSMDSSYEQYF.

The CDR3 nucleotides are TGTGCCACCAGCACGGGACAGGGTTACACCGGGGAGCTGTTTTTT. Amino acids: CATSTGQGYTGELFF. This chain joins TRBV15 and TRBJ2-2; 9 positions match TRBD1. This CDR3 comprises 15 residues. Germline V lookup: CDR1 LNHNV, CDR2 YYDKDF (reference sequence). V shed 4 bases, J shed 3 bases, and the junction held 3 bases outside the gene matches.

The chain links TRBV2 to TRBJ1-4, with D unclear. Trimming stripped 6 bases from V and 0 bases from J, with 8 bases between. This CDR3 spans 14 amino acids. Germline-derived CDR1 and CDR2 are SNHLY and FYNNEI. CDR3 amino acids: CASRETATNEKLFF. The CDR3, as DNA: TGTGCCAGCAGGGAAACGGCAACTAATGAAAAACTGTTTTTT.

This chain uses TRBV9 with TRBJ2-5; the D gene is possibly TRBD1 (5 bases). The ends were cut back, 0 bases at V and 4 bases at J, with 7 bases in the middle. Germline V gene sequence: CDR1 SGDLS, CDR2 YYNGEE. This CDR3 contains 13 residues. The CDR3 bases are TGTGCCAGCAGCGTAGGACAGTCAGAGACCCAGTACTTC. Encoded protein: CASSVGQSETQYF.

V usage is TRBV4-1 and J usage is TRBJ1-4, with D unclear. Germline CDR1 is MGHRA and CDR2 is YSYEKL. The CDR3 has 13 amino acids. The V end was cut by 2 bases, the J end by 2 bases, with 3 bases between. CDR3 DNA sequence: TGCGCCAGCAGCCAATCGACTAATGAAAAACTGTTTTTT. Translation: CASSQSTNEKLFF.

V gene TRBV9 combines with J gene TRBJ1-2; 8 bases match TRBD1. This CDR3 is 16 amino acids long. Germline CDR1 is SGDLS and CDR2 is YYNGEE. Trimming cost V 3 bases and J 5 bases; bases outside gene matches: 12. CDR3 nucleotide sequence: TGTGCCAGCAGCGGCTCAGGGAGGGACAGGCAATATGGCTACACCTTC. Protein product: CASSGSGRDRQYGYTF. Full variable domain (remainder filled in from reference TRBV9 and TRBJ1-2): DSGVTQTPKHLITATGQRVTLRCSPRSGDLSVYWYQQSLDQGLQFLIQYYNGEERAKGNILERFSAQQFPDLHSELNLSSLELGDSALYFCASSGSGRDRQYGYTFGSGTRLTVV.

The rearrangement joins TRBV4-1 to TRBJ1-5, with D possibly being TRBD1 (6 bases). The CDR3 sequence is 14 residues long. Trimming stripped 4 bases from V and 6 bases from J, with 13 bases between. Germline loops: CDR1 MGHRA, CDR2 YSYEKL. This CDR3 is CASSREQGGQPQHF. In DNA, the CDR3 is TGCGCCAGCAGCCGGGAACAGGGCGGTCAGCCCCAGCATTTT.